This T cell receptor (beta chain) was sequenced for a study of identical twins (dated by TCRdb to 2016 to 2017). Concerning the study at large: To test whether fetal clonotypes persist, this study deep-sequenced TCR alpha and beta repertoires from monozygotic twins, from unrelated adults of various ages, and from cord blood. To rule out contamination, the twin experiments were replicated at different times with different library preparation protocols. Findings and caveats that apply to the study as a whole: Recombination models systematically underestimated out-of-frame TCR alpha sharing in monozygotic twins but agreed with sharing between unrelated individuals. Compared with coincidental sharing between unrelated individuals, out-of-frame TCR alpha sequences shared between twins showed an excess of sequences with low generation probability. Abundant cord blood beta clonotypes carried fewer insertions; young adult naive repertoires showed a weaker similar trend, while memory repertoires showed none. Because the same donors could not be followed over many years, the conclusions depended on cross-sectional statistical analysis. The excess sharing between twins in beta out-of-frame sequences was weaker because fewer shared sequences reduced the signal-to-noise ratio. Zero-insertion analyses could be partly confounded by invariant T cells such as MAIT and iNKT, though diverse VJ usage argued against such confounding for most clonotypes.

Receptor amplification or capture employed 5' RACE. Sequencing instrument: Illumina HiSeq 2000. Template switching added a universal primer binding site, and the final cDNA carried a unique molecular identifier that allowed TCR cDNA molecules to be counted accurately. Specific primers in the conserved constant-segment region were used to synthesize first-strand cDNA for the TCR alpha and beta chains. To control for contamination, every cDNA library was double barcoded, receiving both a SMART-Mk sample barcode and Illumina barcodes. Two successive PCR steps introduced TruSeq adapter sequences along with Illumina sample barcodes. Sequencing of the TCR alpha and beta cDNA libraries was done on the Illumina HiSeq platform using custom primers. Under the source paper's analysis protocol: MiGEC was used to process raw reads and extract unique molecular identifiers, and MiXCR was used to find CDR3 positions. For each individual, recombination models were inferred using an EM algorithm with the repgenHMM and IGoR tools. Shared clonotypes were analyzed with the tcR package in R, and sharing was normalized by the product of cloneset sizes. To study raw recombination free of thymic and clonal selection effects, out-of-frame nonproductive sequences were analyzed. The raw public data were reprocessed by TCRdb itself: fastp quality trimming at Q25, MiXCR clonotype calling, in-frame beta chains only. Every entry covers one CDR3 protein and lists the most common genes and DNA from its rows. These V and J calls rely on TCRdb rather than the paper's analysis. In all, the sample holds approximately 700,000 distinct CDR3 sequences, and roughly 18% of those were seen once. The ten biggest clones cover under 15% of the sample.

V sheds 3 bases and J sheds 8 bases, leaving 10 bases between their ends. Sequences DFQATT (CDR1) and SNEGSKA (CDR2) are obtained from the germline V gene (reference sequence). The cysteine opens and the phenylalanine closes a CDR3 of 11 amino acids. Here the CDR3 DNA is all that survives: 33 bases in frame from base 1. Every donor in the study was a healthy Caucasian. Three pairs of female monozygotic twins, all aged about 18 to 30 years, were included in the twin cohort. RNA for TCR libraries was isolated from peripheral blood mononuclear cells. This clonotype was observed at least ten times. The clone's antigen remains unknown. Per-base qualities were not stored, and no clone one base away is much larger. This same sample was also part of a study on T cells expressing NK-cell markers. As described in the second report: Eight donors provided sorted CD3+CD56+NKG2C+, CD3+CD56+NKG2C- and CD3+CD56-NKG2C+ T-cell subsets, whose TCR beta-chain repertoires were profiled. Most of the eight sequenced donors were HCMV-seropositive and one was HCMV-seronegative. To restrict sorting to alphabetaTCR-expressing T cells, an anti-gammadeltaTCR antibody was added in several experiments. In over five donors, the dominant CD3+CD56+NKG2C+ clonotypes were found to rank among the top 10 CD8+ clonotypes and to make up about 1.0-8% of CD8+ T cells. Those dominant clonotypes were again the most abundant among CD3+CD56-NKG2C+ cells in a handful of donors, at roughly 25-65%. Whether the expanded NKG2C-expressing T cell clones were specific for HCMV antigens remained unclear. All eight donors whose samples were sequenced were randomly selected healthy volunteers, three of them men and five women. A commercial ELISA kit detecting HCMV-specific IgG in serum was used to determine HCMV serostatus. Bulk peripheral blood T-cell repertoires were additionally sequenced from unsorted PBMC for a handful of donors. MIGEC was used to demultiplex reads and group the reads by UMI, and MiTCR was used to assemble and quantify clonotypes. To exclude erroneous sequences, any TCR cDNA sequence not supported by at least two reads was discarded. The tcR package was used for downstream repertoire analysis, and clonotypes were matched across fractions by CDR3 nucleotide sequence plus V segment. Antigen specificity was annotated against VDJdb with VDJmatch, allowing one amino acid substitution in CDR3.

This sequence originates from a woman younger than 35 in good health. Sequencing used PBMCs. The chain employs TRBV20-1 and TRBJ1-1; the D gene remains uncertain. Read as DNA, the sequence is TGCAGTGCTAGTTTAGGCCGGGAAGCTTTCTTT. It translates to CSASLGREAFF.